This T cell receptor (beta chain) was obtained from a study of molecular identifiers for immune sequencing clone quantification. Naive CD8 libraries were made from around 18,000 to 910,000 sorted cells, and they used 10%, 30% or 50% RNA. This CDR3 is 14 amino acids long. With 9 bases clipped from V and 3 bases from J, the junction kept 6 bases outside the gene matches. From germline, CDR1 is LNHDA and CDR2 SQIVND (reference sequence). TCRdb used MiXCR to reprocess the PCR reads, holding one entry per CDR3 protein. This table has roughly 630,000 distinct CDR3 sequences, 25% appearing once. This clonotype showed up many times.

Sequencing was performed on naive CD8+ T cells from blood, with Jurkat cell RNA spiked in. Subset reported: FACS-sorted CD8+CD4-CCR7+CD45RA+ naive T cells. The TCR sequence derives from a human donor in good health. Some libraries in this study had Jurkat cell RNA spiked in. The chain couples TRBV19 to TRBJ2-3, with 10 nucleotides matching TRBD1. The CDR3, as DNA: TGTGCCAGCGGGACAGGGGTTTTGACAGATACGCAGTATTTT. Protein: CASGTGVLTDTQYF.